This T cell receptor beta chain derives from a study of T cell responses to AZD1222 COVID-19 vaccine (dated by TCRdb to the early 2020s). General notes on the study: A total of 233 trial participants underwent TCR sequencing, of whom approximately 210 received two doses of AZD1222 and approximately 25 received two doses of the MenACWY control vaccine. Trial participants were enrolled into age subgroups of 18-55, 56-69 and 70-plus years, which contained about 150, 27 and 61 TCR-sequenced participants, respectively. Points the paper makes about the study in general: Because no day 14 peak-response samples were available, repertoires were characterized only after the peak T cell response. Participants were mostly white British and included more females than males, and it was suggested by the authors that clonal diversity may have been underestimated. The 56-69-year group was small, and its depth increase did not reach significance, likely because of low power. After two AZD1222 doses, both the breadth and the depth of spike-specific TCRs were significantly higher than at day 0 and than in MenACWY recipients. Conclusions about previously exposed vaccinees are limited, since just 6 or 7 AZD1222 recipients were seropositive for SARS-CoV-2 at baseline. Nearly half of unique spike-specific TCRs reportedly recognized epitopes outside regions mutated in the B.1.351 and B.1.1.7 variants. CD4 TCRs associated with the vaccine covered the entire spike protein, and the dominant responses were in regions 160-218 and 743-854.

The CDR3 regions of human TCRbeta chains were subjected to immunosequencing. The authors processed their data as follows. TCRs in the repertoires were matched against a reference library of SARS-CoV-2-specific TCRs that had been generated with the MIRA antigen-specificity platform. Breadth was defined as the fraction of unique TCRs that were SARS-CoV-2-associated, and depth was defined as the fraction of total T cells that were SARS-CoV-2-associated. Each spike-specific TCR was assigned to its reactive spike region and to a CD4 or CD8 class using the MIRA data. Log10-transformed breadth and depth values were compared by one-way ANOVA with Sidak's multiple comparisons tests. TCRdb carries this immuneACCESS record with in-frame sequences only. Its versions omit some clonotypes, under half of them owing to an unresolved V gene in the studies checked, with the rest unexplained. That table furnishes V, J and clone size, whereas the DNA furnished D and trimming. This sample lists 77,000 or so clones; roughly 94% were detected once. The ten largest clones represent 6% to 8.5% of the sample.

This sample's time point label indicates: baseline before first vaccination. Interpreted using the paper, the treatment or condition label stands for: meningococcal conjugate vaccine given as trial control. Samples from vaccinated people were obtained from the UK trials COV001 and COV002, which included a single-blind randomized controlled phase 2/3 trial of AZD1222 (ChAdOx1 nCoV-19) in healthy adults. For TCRbeta chain sequencing, PBMC samples from trial participants were taken at day 0 and at day 28 after the second dose. On this clone itself: No antigen is known for it. Base qualities were left out, and no much larger clone turns up one base away.

The CDR1 and CDR2 encoded by the germline V gene are SGHRS and YFSETQ. V and J are truncated by 0 bases and 2 bases respectively, leaving an intervening sequence of 9 bases. From its cysteine to its phenylalanine, the CDR3 spans 14 amino acids. Only the CDR3 DNA stays, 42 bases, in frame from base 1. This receptor was taken from an adult in good health. The chain couples TRBV5-1 to TRBJ2-7; the D gene is possibly TRBD1, with 5 bases matching. The sample was peripheral blood, taken on day 0 of MenACWY control vaccination. The CDR3 reads as follows: CASSLGGTAYEQYF. The DNA reads as follows: TGCGCCAGCAGCTTGGGGGGCACTGCCTACGAGCAGTACTTC. The full variable domain, with segments outside the CDR3 supplied by the reference TRBV5-1 and TRBJ2-7 proteins, appears as KAGVTQTPRYLIKTRGQQVTLSCSPISGHRSVSWYQQTPGQGLQFLFEYFSETQRNKGNFPGRFSGRQFSNSRSEMNVSTLELGDSALYLCASSLGGTAYEQYFGPGTRLTVT.